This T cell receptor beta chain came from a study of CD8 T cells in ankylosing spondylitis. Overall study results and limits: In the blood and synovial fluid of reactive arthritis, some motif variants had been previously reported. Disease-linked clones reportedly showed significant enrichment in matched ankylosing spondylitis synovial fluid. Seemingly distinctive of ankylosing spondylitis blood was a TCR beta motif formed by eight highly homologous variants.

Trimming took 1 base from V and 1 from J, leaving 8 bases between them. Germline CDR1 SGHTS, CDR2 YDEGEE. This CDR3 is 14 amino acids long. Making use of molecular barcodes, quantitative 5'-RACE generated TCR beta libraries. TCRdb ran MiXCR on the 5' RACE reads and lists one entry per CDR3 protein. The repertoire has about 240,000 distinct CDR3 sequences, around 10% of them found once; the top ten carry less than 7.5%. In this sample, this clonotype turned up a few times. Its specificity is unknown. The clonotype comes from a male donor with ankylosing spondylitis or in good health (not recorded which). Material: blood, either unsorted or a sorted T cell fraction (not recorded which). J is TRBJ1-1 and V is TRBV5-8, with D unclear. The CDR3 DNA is TGTGCCAGCAGCTTGCTAACAGAGAACACTGAAGCTTTCTTT. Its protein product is CASSLLTENTEAFF.